This T cell receptor beta chain was found in a study of blood T cells in healthy people across ages (dated by TCRdb to between 2014 and 2016). For the wider study: Template switching captured roughly one uniquely barcoded TCR beta cDNA molecule per two T cells in model experiments. The study measured age-related changes in TCR beta repertoire diversity using deep sequencing normalized with unique cDNA molecular identifiers. The donors were divided into four age groups: young (average roughly 15 years), middle-aged (around 37), aged (62) and long-lived (about 80). To avoid experimental bias, donors of different ages were distributed randomly across sequencing lanes. The study analyzed two additional independent replicas of 1 million unique cDNA reads from the same blood draw for two donors, one aged 18 to 30 and one aged 80 or older.

What the study reported, not specific to this receptor: As age increased, observed TCR beta diversity per million T cells dropped in a roughly linear way, and a significant reduction was already evident by age about 40. Compared with the aged group, more naive CD4+ T cells, fewer expanded clones and increased TCR diversity were shown by the long-lived group, suggesting age selection. Since profiling was done on bulk unsorted PBMCs, naive and antigen-experienced compartments could not be conclusively compared. A strong correlation was found between observed TCR beta diversity and the percentage of naive T cells measured by flow cytometry. Total diversity estimates from one million sequenced T cells were considered lower bounds and underestimates. Because the CMV infection status of the donors was unknown, age-related changes in expanded clonotypes may potentially have been confounded.

From cysteine to phenylalanine, the CDR3 is 13 amino acids long. The only DNA kept is the CDR3, 39 bases in frame from the first base. From the germline V gene, CDR1 is SQVTM and CDR2 is ANQGSEA. V is trimmed back by 3 bases and J by 1 base, and the junction contains 2 bases that no gene match accounts for. The 40 or so donors, aged 6 to 90 years, were systemically healthy Caucasian individuals from Russia. Each donor gave ten milliliters of peripheral blood, collected into EDTA-treated Vacutainer tubes. Ficoll-Paque density-gradient centrifugation was used to isolate PBMCs, with at least 6.5 million per sample. Trizol reagent was used to extract total RNA from PBMCs, with at least 5 micrograms per sample. Naive CD45RAhigh/CD27high T cell percentages were measured by flow cytometry on a PBMC aliquot from every donor. With regard to this clonotype: Its antigen target is currently unknown. No qualities accompany the bases; no much larger clone lies one base away.

Library creation used 5' RACE. The listed sequencing device is Illumina HiSeq 2500. The second PCR ran for about 7 to 11 cycles and used a J-beta primer mix along with a sample-barcoded 5' primer. A template-switch 5' adaptor carrying 12 random nucleotides introduced a unique molecular identifier onto each TCR beta cDNA molecule. Each sample yielded at least 2.5 million CDR3-containing paired-end reads. First-strand cDNA was synthesized from all RNA with the Mint cDNA synthesis kit, primed by a TRBC-specific oligonucleotide. Following uracil-DNA glycosylase treatment, a first 18-cycle PCR with universal primers M1SS and BC2_uni_R was performed on all cDNA. As for how the authors treated the data: For normalization, 1 million high-quality reads were randomly selected from each sample, with every read carrying a distinct molecular identifier. Instead of being binned into consensus sequences, reads that shared molecular identifiers were thrown out. MiTCR, run with a Q25 quality threshold and the strictest error-elimination algorithm, handled CDR3 identification, clonotype clustering and error correction. A nonparametric unseen species model with Euler transformation was used to estimate a lower bound on total TCR beta diversity. TCRdb redid the processing of the public reads, applying fastp at Q25 and MiXCR, and retained in-frame beta chains. Every entry covers one CDR3 protein and lists the most common genes and DNA from its rows. These V and J calls rely on TCRdb rather than the paper's analysis. The sample table lists roughly 1,700,000 distinct CDR3 sequences, roughly 27% of them with a count of one. The top ten clonotypes cover 7.7% of the sample.

Sequencing input: blood. The TCR sequence derives from a woman under 40 in good health. The chain was built from TRBV29-1 and TRBJ1-1; TRBD1 lines up with 7 middle nucleotides. CDR3 reads: CSVEQGGNTEAFF. The DNA is TGCAGCGTTGAGCAGGGGGGGAACACTGAAGCTTTCTTT.